The rows below give T cell receptor beta chains drawn from one sample of a study of PD-L1 blockade in urothelial cancer. Only in-frame clones appear in the TCRdb table, and some are missing; sequencing was by immunoSEQ multiplex PCR. The table records roughly 50,000 clones, approximately 81% of them present only once. The sample was PBMCs, taken around atezolizumab (anti-PD-L1) treatment. These receptors were taken from a man aged 65 to 79 with urothelial cancer. The CDR3 runs from the conserved cysteine through the conserved F or W. D genes are given only for firm matches. Expanded clones get a size class; other rows say once, few or many, or leave the size out.

NA TRBJ1-1 TRBV27 NA TGTGCCAGCAGTTCGTGGAACACTGAAGCTTTCTTT CASSSWNTEAFF
TRBD1 TRBJ2-7 TRBV5-1 few TGCGCCAGCAGCTCCCAGGGACAGGGCCCTTTCTCCTACGAGCAGTACTTC CASSSQGQGPFSYEQYF
TRBD2 TRBJ2-7 TRBV28 NA TGTGCCAGCAGTTTTCGGACTAGCGGCCCGGGCGAGCAGTACTTC CASSFRTSGPGEQYF
NA TRBJ2-1 TRBV4-3 NA TGCGCCAGCAGCCAAGACGAAGGAGGTGATTACAATGAGCAGTTCTTC CASSQDEGGDYNEQFF
NA TRBJ1-2 TRBV2 NA TGTGCCAGCAGTGACTCAGGGAACTATGGCTACACCTTC CASSDSGNYGYTF
TRBD2 TRBJ2-2 TRBV25-1 NA TGTGCCAGCAGTGAATTAAGGGGAGGGACCGGGGAGCTGTTTTTT CASSELRGGTGELFF
NA TRBJ2-1 TRBV20-1 NA TGCAGTGCTAGAGAGACTAGACAGCAGTTCTTC CSARETRQQFF
NA TRBJ1-2 TRBV11-2 NA TGTGCCAGCAGCCCCCCCGGCAGGCTTAACTATGGCTACACCTTC CASSPPGRLNYGYTF
TRBD1 TRBJ1-5 TRBV7-9 NA TGTGCCAGCAGCTTAGCGAGAAGGGGGCGCGAGGGCAATCAGCCCCAGCATTTT CASSLARRGREGNQPQHF
TRBD1 TRBJ2-3 TRBV19 NA TGTGCCAGTAAAGGGGGGACAGGAACGGATACGCAGTATTTT CASKGGTGTDTQYF
NA TRBJ2-5 TRBV7-2 NA TGTGCCAGCAGCTTATTCCAGGGCCAAGAGACCCAGTACTTC CASSLFQGQETQYF
NA TRBJ1-1 TRBV28 NA TGTGCCAGCGGATCGAACCGACAGAACACTGAAGCTTTCTTT CASGSNRQNTEAFF
NA TRBJ1-2 TRBV7-9 NA TGTGCCAGCAGCTTGGCCAGGGACTCCCCCTTCTATGGCTACACCTTC CASSLARDSPFYGYTF
NA TRBJ2-2 TRBV9 NA TGTGCCAGCAGCGTAGCTGAAGGCAGACTCACCGGGGAGCTGTTTTTT CASSVAEGRLTGELFF
TRBD2 TRBJ2-3 TRBV6-4 NA TGTGCCAGCAGTCCAGCGGGGGGGACTTCAGATACGCAGTATTTT CASSPAGGTSDTQYF
TRBD1 TRBJ1-4 TRBV19 NA TGTGCCAGTAGTTCCCAGGGGGGCACCAATGAAAAACTGTTTTTT CASSSQGGTNEKLFF
TRBD1 TRBJ1-2 TRBV27 NA TGTGCCAACTCATTCCGGGACAGTAATAGATTTTATGGCTACACCTTC CANSFRDSNRFYGYTF
NA TRBJ2-5 TRBV2 NA TGTGCCAGCAGCGTCCTCCGGGCCCAGTACTTC CASSVLRAQYF
NA TRBJ1-6 TRBV29-1 NA TGCAGCGCAGCGACAGGTTATAATTCACCCCTCCACTTT CSAATGYNSPLHF
TRBD1 TRBJ2-7 TRBV5-5 few TGTGCCAGCAGATCTACAGGGGGCGGCGAGCAGTACTTC CASRSTGGGEQYF
NA TRBJ2-2 TRBV5-4 once TGTGCCAGCAGCTTGGCCACGGTGAGAGGCACCGGGGAGCTGTTTTTT CASSLATVRGTGELFF
NA TRBJ2-1 TRBV19 NA TGTGCCAGTAGTATAGGAGGGGGGGGCCCTGAGCAGTTCTTC CASSIGGGGPEQFF
NA TRBJ1-4 TRBV28 NA TGTGCCAGCAGTTCGAGGGGAGGAACTAATGAAAAACTGTTTTTT CASSSRGGTNEKLFF
NA TRBJ2-1 TRBV27 many TGTGCCAGCAGGGCTGATCTTCTCTACAATGAGCAGTTCTTC CASRADLLYNEQFF
TRBD2 TRBJ2-2 TRBV10-3 NA TGTGCCATCACCCCGGGACTAGCTGGGTTGACCGGGGAGCTGTTTTTT CAITPGLAGLTGELFF
NA TRBJ2-4 TRBV7-2 NA TGTGCCAGCAGCTTAGGGGGGCGAGGTACCGACTTC CASSLGGRGTDF
NA TRBJ2-5 TRBV2 few TGTGCCAGCACCCGGGCCTCGAGGAGGGAGACCCAGTACTTC CASTRASRRETQYF
NA TRBJ2-7 TRBV4-3 NA TGCGCCAGCAGCCCAGGCCGTGTAGCGTCGTACGAGCAGTACTTC CASSPGRVASYEQYF
NA TRBJ2-1 TRBV19 many TGTGCCACTGAACAGGGTCGCAATGAGCAGTTCTTC CATEQGRNEQFF
TRBD2 TRBJ2-1 TRBV7-3 medium-sized TGTGCCAGCAGCCCAAGCGGGGGGGCTATGGATGAGCAGTTCTTC CASSPSGGAMDEQFF
TRBD2 TRBJ2-5 TRBV5-6 NA TGTGCCAGCAGCTTGGTTAGCGGGATGCGGGAGACCCAGTACTTC CASSLVSGMRETQYF
TRBD2 TRBJ2-1 TRBV4-2 NA TGTGCCAGCAGCCAAGAGGTCCGGGAGGGCCATGAGCAGTTCTTC CASSQEVREGHEQFF
NA TRBJ2-7 TRBV14 few TGTGCCAGCAGCCAAGCATGGGCGAAACCCTACGAGCAGTACTTC CASSQAWAKPYEQYF
NA TRBJ1-2 TRBV11-2 NA TGTGCCAGCAGCCCCAGGGCAGGGAGGGGCTACACCTTC CASSPRAGRGYTF
NA TRBJ1-5 TRBV28 NA TGTGCCAGCAGTTTTTGGGGAGGCAATCAGCCCCAGCATTTT CASSFWGGNQPQHF
TRBD2 TRBJ2-1 TRBV19 few TGTGCCAGTAGTATTGAAGCGGGGGCTTACAATGAGCAGTTCTTC CASSIEAGAYNEQFF
NA TRBJ1-3 TRBV2 few TGTGCCAGCAGCCCTACGACTAAAAACACCATATATTTT CASSPTTKNTIYF
TRBD2 TRBJ2-3 TRBV5-1 NA TGCGCCAGCAGCTTGGCCGGGGGGACTGTAGATACGCAGTATTTT CASSLAGGTVDTQYF
NA TRBJ1-2 TRBV7-2 NA TGTGCCAGCAGCTCGGGCCCAGGGAGGATGGGCTATGGCTACACCTTC CASSSGPGRMGYGYTF
NA TRBJ2-7 TRBV11-3 NA TGTGCCAGCAGCTTTTCAGGGGCCGGCGAGCAGTACTTC CASSFSGAGEQYF
NA TRBJ2-5 TRBV5-6 NA TGTGCCAGCAGCTTGGGATGGAGGGACGGGGGGACCCAGTACTTC CASSLGWRDGGTQYF